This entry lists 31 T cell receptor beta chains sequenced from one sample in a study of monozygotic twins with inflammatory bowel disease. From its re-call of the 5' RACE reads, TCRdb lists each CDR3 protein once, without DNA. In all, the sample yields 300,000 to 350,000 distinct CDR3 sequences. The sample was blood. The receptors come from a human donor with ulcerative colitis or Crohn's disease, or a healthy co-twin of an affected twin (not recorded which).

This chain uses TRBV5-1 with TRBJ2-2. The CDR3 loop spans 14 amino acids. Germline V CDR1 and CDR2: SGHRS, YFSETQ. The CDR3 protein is CASSFGAATGELFF.

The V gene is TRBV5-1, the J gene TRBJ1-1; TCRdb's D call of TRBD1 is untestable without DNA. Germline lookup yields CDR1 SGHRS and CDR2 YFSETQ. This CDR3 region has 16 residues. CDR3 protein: CASSLEGGVRNTEAFF.

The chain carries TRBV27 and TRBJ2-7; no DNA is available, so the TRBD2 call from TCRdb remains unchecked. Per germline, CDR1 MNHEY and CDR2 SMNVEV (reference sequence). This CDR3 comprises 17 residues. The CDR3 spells CASSLSPRLAGGNEQYF.

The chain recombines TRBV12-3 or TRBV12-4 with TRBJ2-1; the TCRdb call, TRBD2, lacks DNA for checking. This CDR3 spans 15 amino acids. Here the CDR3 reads CASSRASGRGNEQFF.

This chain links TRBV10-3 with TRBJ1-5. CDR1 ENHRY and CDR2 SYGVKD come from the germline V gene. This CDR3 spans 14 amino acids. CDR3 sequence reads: CAIMVLSGNQPQHF.

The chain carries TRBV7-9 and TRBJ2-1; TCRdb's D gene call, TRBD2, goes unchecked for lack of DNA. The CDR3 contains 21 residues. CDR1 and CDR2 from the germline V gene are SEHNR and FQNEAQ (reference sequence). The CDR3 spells CASSLVYFRGETSGLHNEQFF.

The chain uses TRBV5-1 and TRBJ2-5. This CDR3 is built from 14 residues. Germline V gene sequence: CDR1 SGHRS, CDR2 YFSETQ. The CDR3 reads CASSLFPSQETQYF.

CDR3 residues: CASSLSGAGHNEQFF. This sequence joins TRBV5-1 and TRBJ2-1; checking the TCRdb D call of TRBD1 is not possible without DNA. The germline V gene has CDR1 SGHRS and CDR2 YFSETQ. The CDR3 has 15 amino acids. Using reference TRBV5-1 and TRBJ2-1 for the parts outside the CDR3, the full variable domain is KAGVTQTPRYLIKTRGQQVTLSCSPISGHRSVSWYQQTPGQGLQFLFEYFSETQRNKGNFPGRFSGRQFSNSRSEMNVSTLELGDSALYLCASSLSGAGHNEQFFGPGTRLTVL.

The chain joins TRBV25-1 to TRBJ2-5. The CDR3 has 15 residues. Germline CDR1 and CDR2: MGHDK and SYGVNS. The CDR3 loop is CASSASQAYQETQYF.

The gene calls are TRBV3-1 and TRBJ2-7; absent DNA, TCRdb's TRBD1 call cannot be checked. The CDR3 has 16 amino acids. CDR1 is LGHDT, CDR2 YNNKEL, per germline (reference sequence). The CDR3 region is CASSQEAGTGVHEQYF.

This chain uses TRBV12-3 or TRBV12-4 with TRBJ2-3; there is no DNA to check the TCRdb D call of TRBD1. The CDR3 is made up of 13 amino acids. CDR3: CASSFKGTDTQYF.

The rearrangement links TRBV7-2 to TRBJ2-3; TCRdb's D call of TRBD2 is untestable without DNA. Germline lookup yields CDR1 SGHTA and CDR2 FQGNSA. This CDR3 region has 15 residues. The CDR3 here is CASSSSGSGPDTQYF. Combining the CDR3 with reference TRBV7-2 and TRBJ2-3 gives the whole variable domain GAGVSQSPSNKVTEKGKDVELRCDPISGHTALYWYRQSLGQGLEFLIYFQGNSAPDKSGLPSDRFSAERTGGSVSTLTIQRTQQEDSAVYLCASSSSGSGPDTQYFGPGTRLTVL.

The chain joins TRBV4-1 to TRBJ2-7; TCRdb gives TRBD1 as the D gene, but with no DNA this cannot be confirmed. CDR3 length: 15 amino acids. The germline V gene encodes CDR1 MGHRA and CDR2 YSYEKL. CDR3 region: CASSQIRDRDYEQYF.

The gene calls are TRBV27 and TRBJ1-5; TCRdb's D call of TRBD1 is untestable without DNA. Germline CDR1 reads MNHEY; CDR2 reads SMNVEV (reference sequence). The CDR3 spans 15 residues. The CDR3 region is CASSPRLSSNQPQHF.

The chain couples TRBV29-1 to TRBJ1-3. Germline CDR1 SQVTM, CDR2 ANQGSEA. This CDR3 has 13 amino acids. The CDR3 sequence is CSVEIISGNTIYF.

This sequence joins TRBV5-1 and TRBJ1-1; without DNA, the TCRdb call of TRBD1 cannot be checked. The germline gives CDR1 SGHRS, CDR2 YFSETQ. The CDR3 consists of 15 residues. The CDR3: CASSFLTGVNTEAFF.

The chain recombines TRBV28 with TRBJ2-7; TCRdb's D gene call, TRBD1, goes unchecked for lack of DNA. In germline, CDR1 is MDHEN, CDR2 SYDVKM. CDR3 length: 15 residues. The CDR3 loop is CASSLRDSYSYEQYF.

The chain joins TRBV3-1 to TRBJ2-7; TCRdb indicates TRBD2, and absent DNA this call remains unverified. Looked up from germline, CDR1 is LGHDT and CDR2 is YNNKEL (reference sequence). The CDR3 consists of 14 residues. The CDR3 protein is CASSQGLAGDEQYF.

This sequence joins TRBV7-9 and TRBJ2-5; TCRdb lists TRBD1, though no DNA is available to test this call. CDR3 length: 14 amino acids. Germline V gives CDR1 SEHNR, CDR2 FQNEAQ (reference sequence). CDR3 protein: CASSLGGGPETQYF.

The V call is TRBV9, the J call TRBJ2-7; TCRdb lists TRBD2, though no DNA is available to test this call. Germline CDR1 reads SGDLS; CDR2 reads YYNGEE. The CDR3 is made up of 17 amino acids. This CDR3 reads CASSPTPGTSGRGEQYF.

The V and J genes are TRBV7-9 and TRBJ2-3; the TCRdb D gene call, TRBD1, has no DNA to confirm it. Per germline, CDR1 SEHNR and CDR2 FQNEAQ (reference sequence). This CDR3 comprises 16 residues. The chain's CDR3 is CASSNEQGQGTDTQYF.

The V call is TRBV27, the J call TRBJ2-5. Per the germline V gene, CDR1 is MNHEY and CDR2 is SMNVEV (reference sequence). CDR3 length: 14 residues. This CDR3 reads CASSLQGDQETQYF.

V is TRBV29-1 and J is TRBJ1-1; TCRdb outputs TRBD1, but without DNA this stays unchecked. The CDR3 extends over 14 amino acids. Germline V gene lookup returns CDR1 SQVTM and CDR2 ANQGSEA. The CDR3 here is CSVDPGQGGTEAFF.

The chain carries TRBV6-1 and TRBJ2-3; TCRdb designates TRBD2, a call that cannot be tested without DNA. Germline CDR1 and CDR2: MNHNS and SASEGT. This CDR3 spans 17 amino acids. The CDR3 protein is CASSGRNRLAGPDTQYF.

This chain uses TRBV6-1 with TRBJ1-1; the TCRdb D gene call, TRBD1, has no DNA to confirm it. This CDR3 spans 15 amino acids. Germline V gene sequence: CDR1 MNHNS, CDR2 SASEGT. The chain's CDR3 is CASSPLTTGGREAFF.

The CDR3 protein is CASSTTGPYNEQFF. This sequence joins TRBV27 and TRBJ2-1. CDR1 and CDR2 (germline): MNHEY, SMNVEV (reference sequence). This CDR3 has 14 amino acids.

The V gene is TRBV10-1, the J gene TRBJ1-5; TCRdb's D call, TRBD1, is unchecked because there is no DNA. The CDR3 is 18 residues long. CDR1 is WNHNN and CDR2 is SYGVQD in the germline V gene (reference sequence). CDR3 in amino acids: CASPEYGRGLYSNQPQHF.

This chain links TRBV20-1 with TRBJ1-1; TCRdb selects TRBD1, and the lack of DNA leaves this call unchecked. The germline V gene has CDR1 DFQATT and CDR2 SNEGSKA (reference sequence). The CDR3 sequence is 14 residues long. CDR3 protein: CSGTPTGLKAEAFF.

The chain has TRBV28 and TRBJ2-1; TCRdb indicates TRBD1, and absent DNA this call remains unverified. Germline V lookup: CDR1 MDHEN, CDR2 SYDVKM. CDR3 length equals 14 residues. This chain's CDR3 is CASSFGGPYNEQFF.

The CDR3 region is CASTVIRTSEQYF. The J gene is TRBJ2-7, the V gene TRBV28. The germline gives CDR1 MDHEN, CDR2 SYDVKM. The CDR3 runs to 13 residues.

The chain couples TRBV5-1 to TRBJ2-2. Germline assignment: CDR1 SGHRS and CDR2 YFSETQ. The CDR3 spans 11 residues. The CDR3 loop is CASSVGGELFF.